The present T cell receptor beta chain was sequenced within a study of CD8+ T cells in alopecia areata (dated by TCRdb to 2016 to 2019). About the study as a whole: The study used high-throughput TCRbeta sequencing to examine T cell clonal expansion in alopecia areata, in both the C3H/HeJ mouse model and human patients. Scalp tissue and sorted CD4+ and CD8+ peripheral blood T cells from patchy and totalis/universalis alopecia areata patients and from healthy controls were covered by human TCRbeta sequencing. RNA was extracted with the PAXgene miRNA kit for fixed scalp, the miRNeasy kit for PBMCs, and the RNeasy kit for mouse skin. Scalp clonality was compared among normal scalp (n=4), patchy alopecia areata scalp (n=8), and alopecia totalis/universalis scalp (n=8). TCRbeta CDR3 regions were amplified by immunoSEQ multiplex PCR using 35 Vbeta forward and 13 Jbeta reverse primers.

From a lookup of the germline V gene, CDR1 and CDR2 are SGHAT and FQNNGV. The germline ends are 2 bases apart after V is trimmed by 1 base and J by 10 bases. Counted from cysteine to phenylalanine, this CDR3 has 11 amino acids. Just the 33-base CDR3 DNA is kept, in frame starting at base 1. Library construction relied on the immunoSEQ multiplex PCR assay. To provide template for TCR sequencing, every sample had RNA extracted and reverse transcribed into cDNA. SuperScript III was used for first-strand cDNA synthesis, primed with a 2:1 mix of oligo-dT and random hexamers. A synthetic immune receptor repertoire was used to measure amplification bias, and any remaining bias was corrected computationally. On the study's bioinformatics: Raw reads were preprocessed to remove errors, and CDR3 was defined by IMGT conventions from the conserved cysteine to phenylalanine. To get clonality, Shannon entropy was normalized by log2 of the number of productive unique TCRs and the result was subtracted from 1. CD4 or CD8 identity of scalp clones was inferred by cross-referencing scalp TCRbeta sequences with sorted blood CD4 and CD8 repertoires. TCRdb retrieved this table from immuneACCESS and kept in-frame rearrangements only. Not all clones are present; in checked studies, unresolved V genes account for under half, and no reason is known for the remainder. That table supplies the V and J calls and clone size; D and trimming were determined from the DNA. The sample table contains roughly 200,000 clones; only one count was recorded for roughly three fifths of them. The ten top clones hold 4% to 6% of the sample.

Broad study findings and their caveats: Shared TCR sequences between patients were less evident than in mice, which may be partly attributable to HLA diversity in the patient population. Compared with normal scalp, lesional scalp had higher clonality and more expanded CD8+ clones, particularly in alopecia totalis/universalis, a pattern that suggests antigenic drive. Resident alphabeta T cells in normal human skin are also sequenced, complicating scalp TCR repertoire analysis, unlike mouse skin dominated by gammadelta T cells.

There are a few counts of this clone. Its antigen has not been determined. Base qualities are not at hand, and no much larger clone is one base apart. PBMCs were isolated by density centrifugation and stained for CD3, CD4 and CD8, and CD4+ and CD8+ T cells were sorted on a FACSAria. Scalp biopsies and blood samples were provided by unaffected controls. The sequenced sample consisted of CD8+ T cells sorted from blood. The V and J segments used are TRBV11-2 and TRBJ1-6, with the identity of the D gene unclear. This clonotype was obtained from a human donor in good health. The bases are TGTGCCAGCAGCTTAGGATCACCCCTCCACTTT. The resulting protein is CASSLGSPLHF.